This T cell receptor (beta chain) was observed in a study of T cell changes during pregnancy in multiple sclerosis. The CDR3 runs to 10 residues. CDR1 and CDR2 (germline): MNHNS, SASEGT. The ends were cut back, 7 bases at V and 6 bases at J, with 7 bases in the middle. This clone appeared once. The assay was immunoSEQ multiplex PCR, and TCRdb's table has in-frame clones only and misses some. The sample holds 85,000 to 100,000 clones, about 93% seen once. V usage is TRBV6-1 and J usage is TRBJ2-7; D possibly corresponds to TRBD1 (5 bases). The material sequenced was peripheral blood, taken after pregnancy. The receptor's source is a female donor with multiple sclerosis, enrolled in a pregnancy study. CDR3 sequence: CASKGPEQYF. CDR3 nucleotides: TGTGCCAGCAAGGGGCCCGAGCAGTACTTC.